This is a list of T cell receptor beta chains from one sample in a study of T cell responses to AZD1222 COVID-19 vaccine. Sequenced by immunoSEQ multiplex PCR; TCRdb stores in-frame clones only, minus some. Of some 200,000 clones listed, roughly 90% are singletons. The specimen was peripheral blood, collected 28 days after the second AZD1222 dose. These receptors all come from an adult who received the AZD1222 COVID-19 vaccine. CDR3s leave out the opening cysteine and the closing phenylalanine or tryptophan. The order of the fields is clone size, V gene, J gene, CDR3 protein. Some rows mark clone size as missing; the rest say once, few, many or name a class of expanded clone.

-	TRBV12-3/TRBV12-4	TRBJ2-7	ASSKTGGEQY
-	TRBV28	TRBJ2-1	ASGFPEAYNEQF
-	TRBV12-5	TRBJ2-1	ASGPPSLARGYNEQF
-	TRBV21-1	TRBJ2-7	ASSRGDLYEQY
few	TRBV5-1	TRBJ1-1	ASSLDTEAF
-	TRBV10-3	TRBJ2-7	AISSGTGGSYEQY
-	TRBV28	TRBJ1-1	ASSLPGANTEAF
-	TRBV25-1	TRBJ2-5	ASKIQGGQTQY
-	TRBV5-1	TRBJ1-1	ASSLVVNTEAF
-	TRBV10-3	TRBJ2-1	AISESSDGTYNEQF
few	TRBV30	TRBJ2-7	ACQSSYEQY
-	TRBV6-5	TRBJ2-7	ATKPTSGTSYEQY
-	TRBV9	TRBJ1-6	ASSERQGPSYNSPLH
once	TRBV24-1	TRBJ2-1	ATSDLQGALPDYNEQF
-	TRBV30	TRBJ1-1	AWRTGFNTEAF
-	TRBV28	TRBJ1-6	ASKPSRYNSPLH
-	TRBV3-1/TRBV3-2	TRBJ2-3	ASSPTRMDNTDTQY
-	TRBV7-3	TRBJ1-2	ASSFERGYGYT
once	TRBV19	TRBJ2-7	ASMGTGSHEQY
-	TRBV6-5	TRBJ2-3	ASSYNPWDTQY
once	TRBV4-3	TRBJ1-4	ASSQGARGRVLSTNEKLF
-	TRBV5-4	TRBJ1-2	ASSLDGGDYT
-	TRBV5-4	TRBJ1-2	ATSGTQGTYGYT
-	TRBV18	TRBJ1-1	ASSRFIYEGTAMNTEAF
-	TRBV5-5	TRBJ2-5	ASSLEARAQTQY
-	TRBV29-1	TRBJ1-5	SVSGGVFSNQPQH
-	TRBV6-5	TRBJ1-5	ASNPRRGAQPQH
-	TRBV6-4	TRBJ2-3	ASSLAGEGTDTQY
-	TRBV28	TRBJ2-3	ASSSPPTARGDTQY
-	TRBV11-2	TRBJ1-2	ASSPLHGQGYGYT
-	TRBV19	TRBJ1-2	ASTDRINYGYT
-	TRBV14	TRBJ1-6	ASSQDRAGYSPLH
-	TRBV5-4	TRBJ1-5	ASSPDTTPNQPQH
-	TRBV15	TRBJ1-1	ATNGGGAANTEAF
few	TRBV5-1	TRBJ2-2	ASSSQPLGTGELF
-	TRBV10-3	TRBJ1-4	AIGEGLEEKLF
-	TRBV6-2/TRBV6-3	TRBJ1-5	ASSQTGGWQPQH
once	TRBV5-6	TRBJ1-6	ASSGTNLDNSPLH
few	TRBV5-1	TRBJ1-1	ASSSPFGTVEAF
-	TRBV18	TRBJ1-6	ASSPLDGNNSPLH
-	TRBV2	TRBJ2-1	ASSRRLAGGPLNEQF
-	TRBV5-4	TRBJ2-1	ASSLSTSGYNEQF
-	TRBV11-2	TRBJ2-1	ASSRLAQTYNEQF